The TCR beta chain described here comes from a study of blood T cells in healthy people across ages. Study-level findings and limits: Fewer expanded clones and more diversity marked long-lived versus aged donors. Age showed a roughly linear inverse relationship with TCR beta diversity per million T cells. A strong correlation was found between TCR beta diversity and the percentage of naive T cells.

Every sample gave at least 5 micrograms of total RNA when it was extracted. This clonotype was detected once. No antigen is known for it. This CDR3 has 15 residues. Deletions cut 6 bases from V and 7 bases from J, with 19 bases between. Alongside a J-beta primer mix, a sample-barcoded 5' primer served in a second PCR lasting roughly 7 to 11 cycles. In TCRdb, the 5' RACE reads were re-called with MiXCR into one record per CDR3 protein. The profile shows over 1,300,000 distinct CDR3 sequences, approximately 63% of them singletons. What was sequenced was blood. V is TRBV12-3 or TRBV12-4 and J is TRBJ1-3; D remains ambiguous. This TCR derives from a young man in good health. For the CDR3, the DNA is TGTGCCAGCAGCCCTGACGAGGGCCGCCGTAACACCATATATTTT. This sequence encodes CASSPDEGRRNTIYF.